Shown below are 29 T cell receptor beta chains from a single sample sequenced in a study of radiation and T cells in renal cell carcinoma. Documented time point: blood 4 weeks post-SBRT, at nephrectomy. Described treatment: 15 Gy SBRT to primary tumor, nephrectomy 4 weeks later. TCRdb's copy holds only in-frame clones and misses some; the assay was immunoSEQ multiplex PCR. The sample shows around 94,000 clones, just under 85% of them seen only once. The starting material was blood, obtained from a patient whose treatment included radiotherapy and nephrectomy. The receptor set was obtained from a man aged 45-65 years with renal cell carcinoma.

Turning to this clone: The junction shows a germline mismatch at one end, possibly a read error. The chain is built from TRBV10-3 and TRBJ1-4; the D is unclear. The CDR3 sequence is 16 residues long. Germline V gives CDR1 ENHRY, CDR2 SYGVKD. The CDR3: CASSESWAATNEKLFF. CDR3 bases: TGTGCCAGCAGTGAATCGTGGGCAGCAACTAATGAAAAACTGTTTTTT.

Only one count was recorded for this clone. The chain carries TRBV19 and TRBJ1-5; TRBD1 agrees at 11 bases. The CDR3 consists of 18 residues. V lost 4 bases, J lost 6 bases, and 14 bases stayed unmatched. Germline assignment: CDR1 LNHDA and CDR2 SQIVND (reference sequence). The CDR3 DNA reads as TGTGCCAGTAGTACCCTCCGGGACAGGGGGGCGGGAGCTCAGCCCCAGCATTTT. Translation: CASSTLRDRGAGAQPQHF.

The chain couples TRBV7-9 to TRBJ1-1; 8 nucleotides agree with TRBD1. The germline gives CDR1 SEHNR, CDR2 FQNEAQ (reference sequence). V lost 3 bases to trimming and J lost 11 bases; unmatched junction nucleotides: 5. The CDR3 is 12 amino acids. The CDR3 sequence: CASSFQGAGAFF. CDR3 sequence (DNA): TGTGCCAGCAGCTTTCAGGGGGCGGGTGCTTTCTTT.

Only a few counts were recorded for this clone. The J gene is TRBJ2-4, the V gene TRBV6-5; perhaps D is TRBD1 or TRBD2 (5 bases each). Trimming stripped 6 bases from V and 11 bases from J, with 14 bases between. The CDR3 runs 12 residues. Germline V gives CDR1 MNHEY, CDR2 SVGAGI. The CDR3 loop reads CASRSEGQLQYF. Written as DNA, the CDR3 is TGTGCCAGCAGGTCCGAGGGGCAACTTCAGTACTTC.

The J gene is TRBJ2-7, the V gene TRBV2; 8 positions agree with TRBD1. The CDR3 contains 14 residues. Germline V lookup: CDR1 SNHLY, CDR2 FYNNEI. The junction had 4 bases not matched to a gene; V was cut back by 2 bases and J by 4 bases. CDR3 nucleotide sequence: TGTGCCAGCAGTGAACAGGGGGCAGGATACGAGCAGTACTTC. Its translation is CASSEQGAGYEQYF.

This clone appeared a few times. The chain has TRBV30 and TRBJ1-4; D remains ambiguous. CDR1 is GTSNPN and CDR2 is SVGIG in the germline V gene (reference sequence). This CDR3 comprises 12 residues. Between the trimmed V and J ends, which lost 4 bases and 6 bases, there was a span of 9 bases. The DNA of the CDR3 is TGTGCCTGGAATAGGGATGATGAAAAACTGTTTTTT. Translating gives CAWNRDDEKLFF.

This clone has a single count. V usage is TRBV7-8 and J usage is TRBJ2-5; D call uncertain. V was shortened by 6 bases and J by 4 bases, with 12 bases between the two germline ends. Germline V CDR1 and CDR2: SGHVS, FQNEAQ. CDR3 length: 13 amino acids. The CDR3 region has the DNA TGTGCCAGCAGGCTCTCCGGTGGAGAGACCCAGTACTTC. Its protein is CASRLSGGETQYF.

The rearrangement joins TRBV2 to TRBJ2-5, with unresolved D. Deletions cut 5 bases from V and 5 bases from J, with 3 bases between. CDR3 length: 10 amino acids. Germline V gene sequence: CDR1 SNHLY, CDR2 FYNNEI. CDR3 DNA sequence: TGTGCCAGCAGTCTGGAGACCCAGTACTTC. Amino acids: CASSLETQYF.

The rearrangement uses TRBV11-2 and TRBJ1-2; D is unresolved. Trimming took off 5 bases at V and 6 bases at J, with 22 bases between the two ends. Germline V gene sequence: CDR1 SGHAT, CDR2 FQNNGV. The CDR3 runs 16 residues. The CDR3 sequence is CASSETPKGDGNGYTF. CDR3 nucleotides: TGTGCCAGCAGCGAAACCCCGAAGGGTGACGGTAATGGCTACACCTTC. Full variable domain (missing parts from reference TRBV11-2 and TRBJ1-2): EAGVAQSPRYKIIEKRQSVAFWCNPISGHATLYWYQQILGQGPKLLIQFQNNGVVDDSQLPKDRFSAERLKGVDSTLKIQPAKLEDSAVYLCASSETPKGDGNGYTFGSGTRLTVV.

The rearrangement joins TRBV4-1 to TRBJ2-5; D may be TRBD2 (5 bases). V gave up 4 bases and J gave up 2 bases, with 11 bases separating them. The CDR3 length is 14 residues. Germline CDR1 and CDR2: MGHRA and YSYEKL. CDR3: CASSRGVLQETQYF. CDR3 in DNA: TGCGCCAGCAGCCGGGGAGTGCTACAAGAGACCCAGTACTTC.

CDR3 in DNA: TGTGCCAGCAACCAGTTAGAGGGGATTAGGAATCAGCCCCAGCATTTT. It specifies CASNQLEGIRNQPQHF. The chain is built from TRBV28 and TRBJ1-5, with D maybe TRBD1 (5 bases). Germline CDR1 MDHEN, CDR2 SYDVKM. Trimming took 7 bases from V and 4 from J, leaving 20 bases between them. CDR3 length: 16 amino acids.

In its sample, this clone was seen once. The chain combines TRBV6-1 with TRBJ2-7; a weak D match, TRBD1 (6 bases). The V end lost 3 bases, the J end lost 10 bases, and 25 bases lay between the germline ends. Germline CDR1 and CDR2: MNHNS and SASEGT. This CDR3 comprises 16 residues. The CDR3 DNA reads as TGTGCCAGCAGTGAGGGCCGGACAGATTATCTACGAGAACAGTACTTC. Its protein is CASSEGRTDYLREQYF.

This clone was seen a single time. The rearrangement joins TRBV5-1 to TRBJ2-2; 8 bases align to TRBD2. Germline V gene sequence: CDR1 SGHRS, CDR2 YFSETQ. V shed 2 bases and J 2 bases; nucleotides not matched to a gene: 5. CDR3 size: 16 residues. CDR3 region: CASSFGTRDNTGELFF. CDR3 in DNA: TGCGCCAGCAGCTTCGGGACTAGAGATAACACCGGGGAGCTGTTTTTT.

The rearrangement uses TRBV7-2 and TRBJ1-2; no clear D gene. The germline V gene encodes CDR1 SGHTA and CDR2 FQGNSA. Between the trimmed V and J ends, which lost 4 bases and 0 bases, there was a span of 15 bases. The CDR3 is 16 amino acids. The CDR3 DNA reads as TGTGCCAGCAGCTCCAACCACTGGGTGGCTAACTATGGCTACACCTTC. Protein product: CASSSNHWVANYGYTF.

V is TRBV7-9 and J is TRBJ2-5; D is unclear. There are 14 residues in the CDR3. Looked up from germline, CDR1 is SEHNR and CDR2 is FQNEAQ (reference sequence). V dropped 4 bases and J dropped 0 bases, with 9 bases sitting between them. The CDR3 bases are TGTGCCAGCAGCTCAACATCAAACCAAGAGACCCAGTACTTC. It translates to CASSSTSNQETQYF.

The V and J genes are TRBV30 and TRBJ2-3; 8 positions match TRBD2. Germline CDR1 GTSNPN, CDR2 SVGIG (reference sequence). The CDR3 runs 14 residues. V lost 0 bases to trimming and J lost 6 bases; unmatched junction nucleotides: 5. The CDR3 here is CAWSVTGGPDTQYF. Here the CDR3 DNA reads TGTGCCTGGAGTGTAACGGGGGGGCCCGATACGCAGTATTTT.

J is TRBJ2-1 and V is TRBV4-1, with 7 bases that match TRBD1. With V trimmed by 7 bases and J by 5 bases, 17 bases remained unmatched. The CDR3 is 17 residues long. Germline CDR1 is MGHRA and CDR2 is YSYEKL. The CDR3 loop is CASTSYRDSWTNNEQFF. For the CDR3, the DNA is TGCGCCAGCACGAGTTACAGGGACAGCTGGACCAACAATGAGCAGTTCTTC.

This clone was seen a few times. This chain uses TRBV7-3 with TRBJ1-2; D may be TRBD1 (5 bases). Deletions cut 5 bases from V and 2 bases from J, with 9 bases between. Germline V gene data show CDR1 as SGHTA and CDR2 as FQGTGA. This CDR3 is built from 13 residues. The CDR3 bases are TGTGCCAGCAGCCCCAGGGACAACTATGGCTACACCTTC. It is translated as CASSPRDNYGYTF.

The J gene is TRBJ2-5, the V gene TRBV18, with TRBD2 matching 11 bases. V shed 1 base and J 4 bases; nucleotides not matched to a gene: 8. The CDR3 contains 17 residues. From germline, CDR1 is KGHSH and CDR2 LQKENI. The CDR3 sequence: CASSPRSLAGVGETQYF. DNA of the CDR3: TGTGCCAGCTCACCACGGTCACTAGCGGGAGTCGGAGAGACCCAGTACTTC.

The rearrangement uses TRBV6-5 and TRBJ1-2, with 9 bases matching TRBD1. Germline V gene lookup returns CDR1 MNHEY and CDR2 SVGAGI. V trimming: 5 bases; J trimming: 13 bases; junction bases outside the gene matches: 8. The CDR3 spans 12 residues. This CDR3 is CASSPLGTGPTF. The CDR3 DNA sequence: TGTGCCAGCAGTCCCTTAGGGACAGGGCCCACCTTC.

V usage is TRBV5-4 and J usage is TRBJ1-2; 7 bases map to TRBD1. The V segment lost 3 bases and the J segment 7 bases; nucleotides outside the gene matches: 6. Per the germline V gene, CDR1 is SGHNT and CDR2 is YYREEE (reference sequence). CDR3 length: 13 residues. CDR3 in amino acids: CASSSSGGSGYTF. The CDR3 DNA is TGTGCCAGCAGCTCATCAGGGGGTAGTGGCTACACCTTC.

The V and J genes are TRBV4-1 and TRBJ2-5; D ambiguous. Deletions cut 4 bases from V and 1 base from J, with 13 bases between. Germline values: CDR1 MGHRA, CDR2 YSYEKL. CDR3 length equals 15 residues. The CDR3 DNA reads as TGCGCCAGCAGCCCCCTGCCCGGCAGCCAAGAGACCCAGTACTTC. It translates to CASSPLPGSQETQYF.

The chain carries TRBV5-1 and TRBJ1-1; possible D gene TRBD1, 5 bases. V lost 0 bases and J 4 bases, leaving 13 bases between the germline ends. The CDR3 covers 15 residues. CDR1 is SGHRS and CDR2 is YFSETQ in the germline V gene. CDR3 region: CASSLVGGTTTEAFF. DNA for the CDR3: TGCGCCAGCAGCTTGGTTGGGGGGACCACCACTGAAGCTTTCTTT.

This chain's CDR3 is CASSRTGDGGELFF. In DNA, the CDR3 is TGTGCCAGCAGCCGGACAGGGGATGGCGGGGAGCTGTTTTTT. The chain uses TRBV5-8 and TRBJ2-2; 9 bases match TRBD1. CDR1 and CDR2 (germline): SGHTS, YDEGEE. The V and J ends lost 4 bases and 7 bases, in that order; junction bases with no gene match: 5. There are 14 residues in the CDR3.

The rearrangement uses TRBV7-9 and TRBJ2-7; the D is unclear. The CDR3 contains 12 residues. The germline V gene has CDR1 SEHNR and CDR2 FQNEAQ (reference sequence). Trimming shortened V by 6 bases and J by 3 bases, and 9 bases separated the two germline ends. The CDR3 here is CASSVTIYEQYF. The CDR3 DNA sequence: TGTGCCAGCAGTGTAACAATCTACGAGCAGTACTTC.

V usage is TRBV7-2 and J usage is TRBJ2-3, with TRBD2 matching over 14 bases. The CDR3 length is 17 residues. Germline CDR1 and CDR2: SGHTA and FQGNSA. The V gene end was trimmed by 5 bases and the J gene end by 6 bases; junction bases not matched to a gene: 10. CDR3 in DNA: TGTGCCAGCAGCCCGGGACTAGCGGGAGTGGGTGAGGATACGCAGTATTTT. This translates into CASSPGLAGVGEDTQYF.

The chain uses TRBV28 and TRBJ2-2; D gene uncertain. The CDR3 is 14 residues long. V was pared by 7 bases and J by 4 bases, with 13 bases between. Per germline, CDR1 MDHEN and CDR2 SYDVKM. Here the CDR3 reads CASNPIQATGELFF. The CDR3 nucleotides are TGTGCCAGCAACCCGATCCAGGCCACCGGGGAGCTGTTTTTT. Based on the CDR3 plus reference TRBV28 and TRBJ2-2, the full variable domain is DVKVTQSSRYLVKRTGEKVFLECVQDMDHENMFWYRQDPGLGLRLIYFSYDVKMKEKGDIPEGYSVSREKKERFSLILESASTNQTSMYLCASNPIQATGELFFGEGSRLTVL.

This chain joins TRBV7-3 and TRBJ1-1, with TRBD1 as a possible D gene (5 bases). This CDR3 has 19 residues. The germline V gene has CDR1 SGHTA and CDR2 FQGTGA. V was shortened by 0 bases and J by 0 bases, with 20 bases between the two germline ends. The chain's CDR3 is CASSLTSVDTPDMNTEAFF. CDR3 in DNA: TGTGCCAGCAGCTTAACGTCGGTAGACACCCCGGACATGAACACTGAAGCTTTCTTT.

This rearrangement joins TRBV7-2 to TRBJ2-7; TRBD2 might be the D (6 bases). This CDR3 region has 16 residues. With 1 base removed from V and 0 bases from J, the gap between germline ends came to 13 bases. Germline loops: CDR1 SGHTA, CDR2 FQGNSA. The DNA of the CDR3 is TGTGCCAGCAGCTTAGTGGGAGGCGGCAACTCCTACGAGCAGTACTTC. Protein product: CASSLVGGGNSYEQYF.